The sequence of this T cell receptor beta chain was determined in a study of blood T cell repertoires in COVID-19. Some clones are missing from TCRdb's copy, which holds only in-frame ones; the method was immunoSEQ multiplex PCR. In the table there are a few hundred thousand clones, over 80% of which are singletons. Looked up from germline, CDR1 is SGHDT and CDR2 is YYEEEE. The CDR3 length is 12 residues. The V end was cut by 0 bases, the J end by 11 bases, with 11 bases between. J is TRBJ1-1 and V is TRBV5-6; a weak D match, TRBD1 (5 bases). The sequencing input was peripheral blood. This TCR derives from a woman between 35 and 50 years old with acute or convalescent COVID-19. The CDR3 bases are TGTGCCAGCAGCTTGGCGGGGGACGGGGCTTTCTTT. Amino acids: CASSLAGDGAFF.